This is a list of T cell receptor beta chains from one sample in a study of identifying expanded T cells in peripheral blood. Measured with immunoSEQ multiplex PCR; TCRdb has only the in-frame clones, and not every one. The data contain about 100,000 clones, around 89% of them seen just once; the ten biggest clones take up 16%. Input material: blood. The source is a person aged 18 to 69 in good health. Each CDR3 is given with its conserved first and last residue. A D gene is named only where the DNA matches it firmly. Size values are once, few and many counts, or a class for expanded clones, and some rows have none.

d_call j_call clone_size v_call cdr3_aa cdr3_nt
. TRBJ2-1 . TRBV7-2 CASSLASGYNEQFF TGTGCCAGCAGCTTAGCCTCCGGGTACAATGAGCAGTTCTTC
TRBD2 TRBJ2-1 . TRBV7-2 CASSLAPGGQTEQFF TGTGCCAGCAGCTTAGCTCCGGGGGGGCAGACTGAGCAGTTCTTC
TRBD1 TRBJ2-7 . TRBV7-9 CASSLLTGGFHEQYF TGTGCCAGCAGCTTACTTACAGGGGGCTTCCACGAGCAGTACTTC
. TRBJ1-1 . TRBV2 CASGTNTEAFF TGTGCCAGCGGTACGAACACTGAAGCTTTCTTT
. TRBJ1-1 . TRBV5-1 CASSPGVVSTEAFF TGCGCCAGCAGCCCTGGGGTGGTCAGCACTGAAGCTTTCTTT
. TRBJ1-1 . TRBV21-1 CASHKRWDRGNTEAFF TGTGCCAGCCATAAACGGTGGGACAGGGGGAACACTGAAGCTTTCTTT
TRBD1 TRBJ1-5 . TRBV18 CASSGQGAQPQHF TGTGCCAGCTCCGGACAGGGCGCTCAGCCCCAGCATTTT
TRBD1 TRBJ2-7 . TRBV19 CASSRKGQGIFHF TGTGCCAGTAGTAGAAAAGGACAGGGAATTTTCCACTTC
. TRBJ1-1 many TRBV6-5 CASSWGVDTEAFF TGTGCCAGCAGTTGGGGCGTAGACACTGAAGCTTTCTTT
. TRBJ1-2 . TRBV6-6 CASSTSWGYGYTF TGTGCCAGCAGCACCAGTTGGGGGTATGGCTACACCTTC
. TRBJ1-5 . TRBV4-3 CASSQDPVSGLFNQPQHF TGCGCCAGCAGCCAAGATCCAGTCTCTGGGCTTTTCAATCAGCCCCAGCATTTT
. TRBJ1-6 . TRBV7-2 CASSLERPSPLHF TGTGCCAGCAGCTTAGAAAGGCCGTCACCCCTCCACTTT
TRBD2 TRBJ2-7 . TRBV2 CASSKLAGGSSYEQYF TGTGCCAGCAGTAAACTAGCGGGGGGGAGCTCCTACGAGCAGTACTTC
. TRBJ2-1 . TRBV11-3 CASSLAGGPWNEQFF TGTGCCAGCAGCTTAGCGGGGGGCCCCTGGAATGAGCAGTTCTTC
TRBD2 TRBJ2-2 . TRBV6-1 CASSGGVFTGELFF TGTGCCAGCAGCGGGGGGGTTTTCACCGGGGAGCTGTTTTTT
. TRBJ1-6 . TRBV19 CASAGDSPLHF TGTGCCAGTGCGGGGGACTCACCCCTCCACTTT
. TRBJ2-7 . TRBV7-9 CASSRPGSYEQYF TGTGCCAGCAGCCGACCTGGTAGCTACGAGCAGTACTTC
. TRBJ2-2 . TRBV7-2 CASSLEGAGQPGELFF TGTGCCAGCAGCTTAGAGGGTGCGGGACAACCCGGGGAGCTGTTTTTT
TRBD2 TRBJ2-7 . TRBV19 CASSATSGGSYEQYF TGTGCCAGTAGTGCGACTAGCGGGGGCTCCTACGAGCAGTACTTC
. TRBJ1-2 . TRBV12-5 CASAWAGYGYTF TGTGCTAGTGCCTGGGCTGGGTATGGCTACACCTTC
. TRBJ1-4 once TRBV15 CATSRDLEATGALNEKLFF TGTGCCACCAGCAGAGATCTAGAGGCGACCGGGGCCCTCAATGAAAAACTGTTTTTT
. TRBJ2-2 . TRBV5-4 CASSSGSRANTGELFF TGTGCCAGCAGCTCTGGGTCGAGGGCGAACACCGGGGAGCTGTTTTTT
. TRBJ1-2 . TRBV18 CASSPTENYGYTF TGTGCCAGCTCACCAACAGAAAACTATGGCTACACCTTC
. TRBJ1-5 few TRBV28 CASSFSGQPQHF TGTGCCAGCAGTTTTAGCGGTCAGCCCCAGCATTTT
. TRBJ2-1 . TRBV6-5 CASSYEGEQFF TGTGCCAGCAGTTACGAGGGTGAGCAGTTCTTC
. TRBJ2-2 . TRBV5-1 CASSLALWPNTGELFF TGCGCCAGCAGCTTGGCCCTCTGGCCGAACACCGGGGAGCTGTTTTTT
TRBD1 TRBJ1-5 . TRBV13 CASSPGTGGSGQPQHF TGTGCCAGCAGCCCGGGGACAGGGGGCTCGGGTCAGCCCCAGCATTTT
. TRBJ1-2 . TRBV9 CASTPGGPYGYTF TGTGCCAGCACCCCCGGGGGGCCCTATGGCTACACCTTC
. TRBJ2-1 . TRBV4-3 CASSPGRGKWSYNEQFF TGCGCCAGCAGCCCCGGCCGGGGGAAATGGTCCTACAATGAGCAGTTCTTC
. TRBJ2-3 . TRBV2 CASTPPGGDTQYF TGTGCCAGCACTCCTCCTGGGGGTGATACGCAGTATTTT
. TRBJ1-3 . TRBV27 CASTSLGGARQPSGNTIYF TGTGCCAGCACCTCCCTCGGGGGGGCCAGGCAGCCCTCTGGAAACACCATATATTTT
TRBD1 TRBJ1-5 . TRBV19 CASRTRDRVDQPQHF TGTGCCAGTAGGACCCGGGACAGGGTGGATCAGCCCCAGCATTTT
. TRBJ2-3 . TRBV18 CASSDTPQGLPPDTQYF TGTGCCAGCTCAGATACTCCACAGGGCCTACCCCCAGATACGCAGTATTTT
. TRBJ1-2 . TRBV5-4 CASSHPSGWAYGYTF TGTGCCAGCAGCCACCCCAGTGGATGGGCCTATGGCTACACCTTC
. TRBJ1-1 . TRBV27 CASSLALNTEAFF TGTGCCAGCAGTTTGGCACTTAACACTGAAGCTTTCTTT
TRBD2 TRBJ2-5 . TRBV7-9 CASSLGLAGGQLLQETQYF TGTGCCAGCAGCTTGGGACTAGCGGGGGGGCAGCTCCTGCAAGAGACCCAGTACTTC
TRBD1 TRBJ1-1 . TRBV7-8 CASSSRTGNTEAFF TGTGCCAGCAGCTCCCGGACAGGGAACACTGAAGCTTTCTTT
. TRBJ2-1 . TRBV7-2 CASSPFRQALYNEQFF TGTGCCAGCAGCCCGTTCCGACAGGCACTCTACAATGAGCAGTTCTTC
. TRBJ2-7 . TRBV30 CAWSSRRDPGYEQYF TGTGCCTGGAGTTCGCGGAGGGACCCGGGCTACGAGCAGTACTTC
. TRBJ1-6 once TRBV4-3 CASSQDARALGNSPLHF TGCGCCAGCAGCCAAGATGCCAGGGCCCTGGGAAATTCACCCCTCCACTTT
. TRBJ2-1 few TRBV6-4 CASSDSTKDEQFF TGTGCCAGCAGTGACTCTACTAAAGATGAGCAGTTCTTC
. TRBJ2-3 . TRBV7-9 CASSFSRSTDTQYF TGTGCCAGCAGCTTCTCGCGGAGCACAGATACGCAGTATTTT
TRBD2 TRBJ2-5 . TRBV6-5 CASSYNSGRAETQYF TGTGCCAGCAGTTACAATAGCGGGCGGGCGGAGACCCAGTACTTC
. TRBJ1-3 . TRBV7-2 CASSLEPSGNTIYF TGTGCCAGCAGCTTAGAACCCTCTGGAAACACCATATATTTT